This entry lists 31 T cell receptor beta chains sequenced from one sample in a study of blood T cell repertoires in COVID-19. The method was immunoSEQ multiplex PCR; TCRdb's version includes in-frame clones alone and lacks a portion of them. The data contain fewer than 250,000 clones, 80% to 90% of them seen just once; the ten biggest clones take up nearly 20%. Sequencing was done on a sample of peripheral blood. These receptors were collected from a man aged 25-40 years with active or convalescent COVID-19.

The rearrangement uses TRBV20-1 and TRBJ1-2; 8 bases are shared with TRBD1. Germline CDR1 DFQATT, CDR2 SNEGSKA (reference sequence). Trimming cost V 3 bases and J 6 bases; bases outside gene matches: 0. The CDR3 extends over 11 amino acids. The CDR3: CSARTGDGYTF. The CDR3 coding sequence is TGCAGTGCTAGGACAGGGGATGGCTACACCTTC.

The chain has TRBV11-2 and TRBJ1-4, with 10 bases fitting TRBD1. V was pared by 3 bases and J by 7 bases, with 2 bases of the junction left unmatched. Germline V CDR1 and CDR2: SGHAT, FQNNGV. The CDR3 extends over 14 amino acids. The CDR3 protein is CASSFRQGAEKLFF. For the CDR3, the DNA is TGTGCCAGCAGCTTCCGACAGGGGGCTGAAAAACTGTTTTTT. Supplemented by reference TRBV11-2 and TRBJ1-4, the full variable domain reads EAGVAQSPRYKIIEKRQSVAFWCNPISGHATLYWYQQILGQGPKLLIQFQNNGVVDDSQLPKDRFSAERLKGVDSTLKIQPAKLEDSAVYLCASSFRQGAEKLFFGSGTQLSVL.

The chain carries TRBV19 and TRBJ2-1; D not resolved. The germline CDR1 and CDR2 sequences are LNHDA and SQIVND (reference sequence). Deletions cut 3 bases from V and 2 bases from J, with 8 bases between. This CDR3 comprises 14 residues. CDR3 protein: CASSMLTAYNEQFF. The DNA for the CDR3 is TGTGCCAGTAGTATGTTAACAGCCTACAATGAGCAGTTCTTC.

The chain joins TRBV28 to TRBJ1-2, with 10 bases lining up with TRBD1. Germline V CDR1 and CDR2: MDHEN, SYDVKM. The CDR3 spans 13 residues. The V segment lost 8 bases and the J segment 5 bases; nucleotides outside the gene matches: 5. CDR3 nucleotide sequence: TGTGCCAGCGGAAGGGACAGGGGTTATGGCTACACCTTC. Residues: CASGRDRGYGYTF.

This clone has just a few counts. This chain joins TRBV28 and TRBJ2-7, with 8 bases identical to TRBD1. The CDR3 has 15 amino acids. Losses at the gene ends were 2 bases for V and 3 bases for J; bases not matched to a gene: 6. Per germline, CDR1 MDHEN and CDR2 SYDVKM. CDR3 bases: TGTGCCAGCAGTTTACGGACAGGGAACGGCTACGAGCAGTACTTC. Its protein is CASSLRTGNGYEQYF.

The rearrangement links TRBV7-8 to TRBJ2-1; a possible D gene is TRBD2 (6 bases). V shed 8 bases and J shed 6 bases, with 17 bases lying between them. Germline-derived CDR1 and CDR2 are SGHVS and FQNEAQ. The length of the CDR3 is 14 residues. CDR3 coding DNA: TGTGCCAGCTCCTCCTCCGAGACTAGCAATGAGCAGTTCTTC. Amino acid sequence: CASSSSETSNEQFF.

The gene calls are TRBV7-9 and TRBJ1-5; TRBD1 matches at 11 bases. The CDR3 extends over 16 amino acids. The germline CDR1 and CDR2 sequences are SEHNR and FQNEAQ (reference sequence). J lost 2 bases, V lost 5 bases, and 5 bases had no gene match. The CDR3 region is CASSPGQGAGNQPQHF. The DNA of the CDR3 is TGTGCCAGCAGCCCAGGACAGGGGGCGGGCAATCAGCCCCAGCATTTT. Drawing the rest from reference TRBV7-9 and TRBJ1-5, the complete variable domain is DTGVSQNPRHKITKRGQNVTFRCDPISEHNRLYWYRQTLGQGPEFLTYFQNEAQLEKSRLLSDRFSAERPKGSFSTLEIQRTEQGDSAMYLCASSPGQGAGNQPQHFGDGTRLSIL.

The chain carries TRBV13 and TRBJ1-4; a possible D gene is TRBD1 (6 bases). The CDR3 has 15 residues. Germline assignment: CDR1 PRHDT and CDR2 FYEKMQ (reference sequence). The V and J ends lost 5 bases and 8 bases respectively, with 18 bases between them. In DNA form, the CDR3 reads TGTGCCAGCAGCGGCGTACAGGGATCTAGAGAAAAACTGTTTTTT. It yields the protein CASSGVQGSREKLFF.

This clone occurred a few times. At one end the junction does not follow the germline gene, possibly because of a read error. The chain combines TRBV6-5 with TRBJ1-2; possibly TRBD1 for D (5 bases). The germline V gene encodes CDR1 MNHEY and CDR2 SVGAGI. The CDR3 is made up of 13 amino acids. CDR3 sequence reads: CASRQTANNGYTF. CDR3 DNA sequence: TGTGCCAGCAGACAGACAGCTAACAATGGCTACACCTTC.

This chain connects TRBV7-6 to TRBJ2-7; TRBD1 matches 8 bases. The junction had 5 bases not matched to a gene; V was cut back by 4 bases and J by 3 bases. Germline V CDR1 and CDR2: SGHVS, FNYEAQ. The CDR3 totals 14 residues. The CDR3 region has the DNA TGTGCCAGCAGCTCCGGACAGGGAGGCTACGAGCAGTACTTC. It encodes CASSSGQGGYEQYF.

The chain combines TRBV19 with TRBJ1-2, with 7 bases lining up with TRBD1. V gave up 0 bases and J gave up 4 bases; unmatched junction bases: 2. Germline CDR1 LNHDA, CDR2 SQIVND (reference sequence). This CDR3 is built from 14 residues. The CDR3 DNA follows: TGTGCCAGTAGTATAGATGCAGGGGGCTATGGCTACACCTTC. It translates to CASSIDAGGYGYTF.

The chain uses TRBV9 and TRBJ2-7; 11 bases align to TRBD1. CDR1 SGDLS and CDR2 YYNGEE come from the germline V gene. V was clipped by 3 bases and J by 3 bases; unmatched bases: 5. This CDR3 has 15 residues. The CDR3 DNA reads TGTGCCAGCAGCGCGGGGACAGGGGGTCTCTACGAGCAGTACTTC. Translated, it gives CASSAGTGGLYEQYF.

The genes are TRBV7-2 and TRBJ2-2; D remains unclear. CDR1 and CDR2 (germline): SGHTA, FQGNSA. The V gene lost 0 bases and the J gene lost 4 bases, with 6 bases spanning the gap. The CDR3 consists of 14 residues. The CDR3 DNA is TGTGCCAGCAGCTTAGCCCGGTCCACCGGGGAGCTGTTTTTT. This translates into CASSLARSTGELFF.

The chain recombines TRBV6-2 or TRBV6-3 with TRBJ2-5; 8 bases map to TRBD1. Germline V CDR1 and CDR2: MNHEY, SVGEGT. V gave up 0 bases and J gave up 4 bases; unmatched junction bases: 4. The CDR3 covers 15 residues. This chain's CDR3 is CASSYSQGARETQYF. CDR3 DNA sequence: TGTGCCAGCAGTTACTCTCAGGGGGCGCGAGAGACCCAGTACTTC.

The chain recombines TRBV27 with TRBJ2-5, with D perhaps TRBD2 (6 bases). Trimming stripped 3 bases from V and 9 bases from J, with 11 bases between. CDR1 is MNHEY, CDR2 SMNVEV, per germline (reference sequence). The CDR3 loop spans 12 amino acids. CDR3 residues: CASSFTTSSQYF. The CDR3 coding sequence is TGTGCCAGCAGTTTCACAACTAGCTCCCAGTACTTC.

The rearrangement links TRBV7-9 to TRBJ1-1; the match to TRBD1 covers 8 bases. The ends lost 3 bases at V and 6 bases at J; junction bases unmatched: 12. Germline V lookup: CDR1 SEHNR, CDR2 FQNEAQ (reference sequence). The CDR3 totals 16 residues. The CDR3 region has the DNA TGTGCCAGCAGCTTTGTTGGGGCAGGGGGCTTTTCTGAAGCTTTCTTT. As protein: CASSFVGAGGFSEAFF.

V is TRBV7-9 and J is TRBJ1-2, with 7 nucleotides matching TRBD1. The germline V gene has CDR1 SEHNR and CDR2 FQNEAQ (reference sequence). The CDR3 totals 15 residues. The junction had 7 bases not matched to a gene; V was cut back by 5 bases and J by 1 base. The CDR3, as DNA: TGTGCCAGCAGCCAGGGACAGATTAATAACTATGGCTACACCTTC. It codes for CASSQGQINNYGYTF.

V and J are TRBV5-1 and TRBJ2-3; 7 bases agree with TRBD1. Germline V gives CDR1 SGHRS, CDR2 YFSETQ. V trimming: 1 base; J trimming: 2 bases; junction bases outside the gene matches: 7. The CDR3 is made up of 16 amino acids. The chain's CDR3 is CASSLRGQKHTDTQYF. In DNA form, the CDR3 reads TGCGCCAGCAGCTTGCGGGGACAGAAACACACAGATACGCAGTATTTT.

The chain couples TRBV7-3 to TRBJ2-1, with 11 bases fitting TRBD2. The CDR3 has 16 amino acids. Germline lookup yields CDR1 SGHTA and CDR2 FQGTGA. The trim removed 2 bases at V and 8 bases at J, leaving 8 bases unmatched. The CDR3 DNA reads as TGTGCCAGCAGCTTATCCCCGGGACTAGCGGTCGATGAGCAGTTCTTC. Translating gives CASSLSPGLAVDEQFF. The full variable domain, in which reference TRBV7-3 and TRBJ2-1 provide the parts outside the CDR3, is GAGVSQTPSNKVTEKGKYVELRCDPISGHTALYWYRQSLGQGPEFLIYFQGTGAADDSGLPNDRFFAVRPEGSVSTLKIQRTERGDSAVYLCASSLSPGLAVDEQFFGPGTRLTVL.

In its sample, this clone was seen once. This rearrangement joins TRBV4-3 to TRBJ2-7; D is perhaps TRBD1 (5 bases). Trimming cost V 3 bases and J 7 bases, with 16 bases left between them. The CDR3 is made up of 14 amino acids. Looked up from germline, CDR1 is LGHNA and CDR2 is YSLEER. CDR3 loop: CASSQQPGPGEQYF. Here the CDR3 DNA reads TGCGCCAGCAGCCAGCAGCCGGGTCCAGGGGAGCAGTACTTC.

The chain joins TRBV7-2 to TRBJ1-6, with 10 bases lining up with TRBD1. The CDR3 consists of 12 residues. The junction had 2 bases not matched to a gene; V was cut back by 5 bases and J by 13 bases. CDR1 is SGHTA, CDR2 FQGNSA, per germline. The CDR3 is CASSTDRGPLHF. The DNA of the CDR3 is TGTGCCAGCAGCACGGACAGGGGGCCCCTCCACTTT.

Concerning this clone: This CDR3 is also generated by other DNA sequences in the sample. The rearrangement joins TRBV29-1 to TRBJ1-2, with D possibly matching TRBD1 (6 bases). The CDR3 sequence is 11 residues long. Germline-derived CDR1 and CDR2 are SQVTM and ANQGSEA. Trimming removed 7 bases at V and 2 bases at J, with 8 bases between. CDR3 amino acids: CSAGQNYGYTF. The CDR3 DNA reads as TGCAGCGCCGGACAGAACTATGGCTACACCTTC.

This chain joins TRBV5-6 and TRBJ1-2, with D unresolved. The V gene's germline CDR1 is SGHDT and CDR2 YYEEEE. The CDR3 consists of 14 residues. V was clipped by 1 base and J by 3 bases, with 10 bases between them. The DNA of the CDR3 is TGTGCCAGCAGCTTGCCGACGGACTACTATGGCTACACCTTC. Its translation is CASSLPTDYYGYTF.

The chain has TRBV2 and TRBJ2-1; 8 bases are shared with TRBD1. Germline V gene lookup returns CDR1 SNHLY and CDR2 FYNNEI. This CDR3 has 15 residues. The J segment lost 4 bases and the V segment lost 6 bases, leaving 8 bases of the junction unmatched. The CDR3 reads CASRVDRGFYNEQFF. The CDR3 region has the DNA TGTGCCAGCAGGGTTGACAGGGGCTTTTACAATGAGCAGTTCTTC.

In its sample, this clone was seen a few times. The chain recombines TRBV2 with TRBJ2-1; D unclear. This CDR3 contains 12 residues. From germline, CDR1 is SNHLY and CDR2 FYNNEI. Trimming left V 6 bases short and J 6 bases short, with 9 bases between. The CDR3 DNA reads TGTGCCAGCAGCTCGACTGGCAATGAGCAGTTCTTC. This sequence encodes CASSSTGNEQFF.

The chain is built from TRBV6-5 and TRBJ1-2; tentatively, D is TRBD1 (5 bases). V lost 0 bases and J lost 2, with 10 bases in between. The CDR3 totals 15 residues. Germline CDR1 is MNHEY and CDR2 is SVGAGI. DNA of the CDR3: TGTGCCAGCAGTTACTCGGCAGGGAAGAACTATGGCTACACCTTC. Protein product: CASSYSAGKNYGYTF.

The CDR3: CAIRTGGGTQYF. In nucleotides, the CDR3 is TGTGCCATCAGGACAGGGGGGGGGACCCAGTACTTC. The chain is built from TRBV2 and TRBJ2-5, with TRBD1 matching 10 bases. J lost 7 bases, V lost 10 bases, and 6 bases had no gene match. CDR1 and CDR2 (germline): SNHLY, FYNNEI. CDR3 size: 12 residues.

Details on this clone: Other DNA sequences within the sample encode an identical CDR3. The DNA of the CDR3 is TGCGCCAGCAGCTTGGCCGGTACGGATACGCAGTATTTT. Translating gives CASSLAGTDTQYF. The chain carries TRBV5-1 and TRBJ2-3; no definite D call. In germline, CDR1 is SGHRS, CDR2 YFSETQ. This CDR3 has 13 amino acids. Trimming left V 0 bases short and J 6 bases short, with 8 bases between.

The chain carries TRBV30 and TRBJ1-5; maybe TRBD1 (5 bases). The CDR3 has 14 amino acids. Deletions cut 1 base from V and 3 bases from J, with 10 bases between. Germline CDR1 is GTSNPN and CDR2 is SVGIG (reference sequence). The CDR3 DNA is TGTGCCTGGAGTGCCCAGGGTTACAATCAGCCCCAGCATTTT. Translation: CAWSAQGYNQPQHF.

This chain links TRBV3-1 (or the pseudogene TRBV3-2) with TRBJ1-1; 8 bases line up with TRBD1. After removal of 2 bases from V and 3 bases from J, the junction contained 5 bases not matched to a gene. Germline V gene lookup returns CDR1 LGHDT and CDR2 YNNKEL (reference sequence). This CDR3 is 15 amino acids long. Here the CDR3 DNA reads TGTGCCAGCAGCCAACTCTCGACAGGGGACACTGAAGCTTTCTTT. Translating it yields CASSQLSTGDTEAFF.

This chain's CDR3 is CASSLTAVRHEQYF. The DNA of the CDR3 is TGTGCCAGCAGTTTAACCGCCGTGCGGCACGAGCAGTACTTC. This rearrangement joins TRBV27 to TRBJ2-7; D ambiguous. This CDR3 is 14 amino acids long. The germline gives CDR1 MNHEY, CDR2 SMNVEV (reference sequence). Trimming pared 2 bases from V and 5 bases from J, leaving 13 bases between.